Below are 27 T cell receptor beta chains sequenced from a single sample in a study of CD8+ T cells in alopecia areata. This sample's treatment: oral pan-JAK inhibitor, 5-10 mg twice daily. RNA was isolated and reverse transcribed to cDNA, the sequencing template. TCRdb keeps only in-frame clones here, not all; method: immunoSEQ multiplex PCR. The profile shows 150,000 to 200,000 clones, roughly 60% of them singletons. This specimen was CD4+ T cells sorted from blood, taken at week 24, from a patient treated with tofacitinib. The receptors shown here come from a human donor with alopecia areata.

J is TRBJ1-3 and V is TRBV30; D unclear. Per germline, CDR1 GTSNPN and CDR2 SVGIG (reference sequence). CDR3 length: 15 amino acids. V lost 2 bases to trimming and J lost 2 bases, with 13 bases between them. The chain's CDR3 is CAWSPRAGPGNTIYF. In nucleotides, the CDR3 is TGTGCCTGGAGTCCCCGTGCAGGCCCTGGAAACACCATATATTTT.

The CDR3 protein is CASSLDGSADTQYF. Here the CDR3 DNA reads TGCGCCAGCAGCTTGGATGGTAGCGCAGATACGCAGTATTTT. The V call is TRBV5-1, the J call TRBJ2-3; D perhaps matches TRBD2 (5 bases). The length of the CDR3 is 14 residues. Trimming pared 0 bases from V and 4 bases from J, leaving 9 bases between. CDR1 SGHRS and CDR2 YFSETQ come from the germline V gene.

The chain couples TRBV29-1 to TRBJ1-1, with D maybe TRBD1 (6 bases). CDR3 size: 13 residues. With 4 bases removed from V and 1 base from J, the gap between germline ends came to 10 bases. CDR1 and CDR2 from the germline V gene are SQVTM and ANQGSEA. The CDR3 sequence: CSVARQANTEAFF. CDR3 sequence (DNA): TGCAGCGTTGCCCGACAGGCGAACACTGAAGCTTTCTTT.

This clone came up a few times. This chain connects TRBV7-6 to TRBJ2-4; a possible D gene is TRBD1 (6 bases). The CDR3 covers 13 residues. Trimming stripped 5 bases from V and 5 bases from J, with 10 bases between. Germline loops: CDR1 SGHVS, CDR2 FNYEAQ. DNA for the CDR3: TGTGCCAGCAGCCAGGGACAACAAAACATTCAGTACTTC. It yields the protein CASSQGQQNIQYF.

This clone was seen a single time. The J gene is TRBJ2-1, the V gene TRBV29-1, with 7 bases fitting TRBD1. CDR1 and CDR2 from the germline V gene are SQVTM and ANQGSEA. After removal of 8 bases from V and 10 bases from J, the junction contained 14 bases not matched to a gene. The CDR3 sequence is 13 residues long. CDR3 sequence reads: CSTKTGQGVEQFF. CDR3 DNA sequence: TGCAGCACCAAGACAGGGCAGGGGGTCGAGCAGTTCTTC.

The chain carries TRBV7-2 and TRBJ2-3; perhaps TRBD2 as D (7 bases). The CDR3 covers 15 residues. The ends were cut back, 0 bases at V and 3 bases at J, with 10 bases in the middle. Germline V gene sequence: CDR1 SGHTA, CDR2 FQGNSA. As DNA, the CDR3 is TGTGCCAGCAGCTTAGCGGGGGGGCGGACAGATACGCAGTATTTT. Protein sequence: CASSLAGGRTDTQYF.

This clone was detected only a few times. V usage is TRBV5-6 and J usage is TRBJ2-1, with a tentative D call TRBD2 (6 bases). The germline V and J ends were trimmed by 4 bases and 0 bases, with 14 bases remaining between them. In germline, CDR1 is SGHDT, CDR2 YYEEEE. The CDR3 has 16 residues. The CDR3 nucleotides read TGTGCCAGCAGCCCCTGGAGGGCTAGCTCCTACAATGAGCAGTTCTTC. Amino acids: CASSPWRASSYNEQFF.

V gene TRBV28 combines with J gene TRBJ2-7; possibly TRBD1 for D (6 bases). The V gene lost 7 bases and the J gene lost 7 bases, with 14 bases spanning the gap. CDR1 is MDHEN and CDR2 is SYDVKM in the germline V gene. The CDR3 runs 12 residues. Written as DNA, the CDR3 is TGTGCCAGCAAAACAGGGTCGCGTGAGCAGTACTTC. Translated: CASKTGSREQYF. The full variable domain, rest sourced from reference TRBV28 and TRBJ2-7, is DVKVTQSSRYLVKRTGEKVFLECVQDMDHENMFWYRQDPGLGLRLIYFSYDVKMKEKGDIPEGYSVSREKKERFSLILESASTNQTSMYLCASKTGSREQYFGPGTRLTVT.

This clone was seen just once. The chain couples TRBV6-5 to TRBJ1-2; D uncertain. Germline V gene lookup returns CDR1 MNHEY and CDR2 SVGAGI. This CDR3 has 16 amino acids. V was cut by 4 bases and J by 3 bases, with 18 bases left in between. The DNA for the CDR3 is TGTGCCAGCAGTTCCAACGACATCCGGGAACACTATGGCTACACCTTC. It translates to CASSSNDIREHYGYTF.

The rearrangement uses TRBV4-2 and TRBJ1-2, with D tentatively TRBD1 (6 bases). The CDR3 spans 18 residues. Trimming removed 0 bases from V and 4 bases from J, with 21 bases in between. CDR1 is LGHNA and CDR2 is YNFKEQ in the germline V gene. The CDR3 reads CASSQDRIFVGQTYGYTF. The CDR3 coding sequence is TGTGCCAGCAGCCAAGATCGTATTTTCGTCGGACAGACCTATGGCTACACCTTC.

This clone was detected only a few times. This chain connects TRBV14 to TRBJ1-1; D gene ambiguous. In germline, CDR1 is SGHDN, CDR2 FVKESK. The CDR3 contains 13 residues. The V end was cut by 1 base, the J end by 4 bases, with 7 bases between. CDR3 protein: CASSQGGSTEAFF. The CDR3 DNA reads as TGTGCCAGCAGCCAAGGTGGTAGCACTGAAGCTTTCTTT.

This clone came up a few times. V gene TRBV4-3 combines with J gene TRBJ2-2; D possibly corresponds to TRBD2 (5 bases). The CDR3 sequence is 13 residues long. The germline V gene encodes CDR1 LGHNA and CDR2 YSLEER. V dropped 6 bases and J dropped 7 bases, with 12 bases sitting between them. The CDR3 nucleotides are TGCGCCAGCAGGCTAACAGAGGGCGGGGAGCTGTTTTTT. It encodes CASRLTEGGELFF.

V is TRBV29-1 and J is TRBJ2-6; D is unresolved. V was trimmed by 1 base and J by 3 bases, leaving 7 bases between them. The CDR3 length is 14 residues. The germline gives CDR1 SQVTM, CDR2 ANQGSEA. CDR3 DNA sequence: TGCAGCGTTGAAGGGGCAGGTGGGGCCAACGTCCTGACTTTC. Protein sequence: CSVEGAGGANVLTF.

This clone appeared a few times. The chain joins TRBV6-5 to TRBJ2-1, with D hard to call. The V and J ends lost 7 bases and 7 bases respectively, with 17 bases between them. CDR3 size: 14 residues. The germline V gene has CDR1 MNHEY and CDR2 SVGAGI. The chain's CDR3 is CASNRVGGTNEQFF. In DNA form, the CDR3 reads TGTGCCAGCAATAGAGTCGGCGGAACGAATGAGCAGTTCTTC.

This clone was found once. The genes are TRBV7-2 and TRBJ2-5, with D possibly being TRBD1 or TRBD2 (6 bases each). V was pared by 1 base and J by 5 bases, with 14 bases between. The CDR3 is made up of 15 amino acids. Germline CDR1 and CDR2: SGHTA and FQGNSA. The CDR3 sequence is CASSLVGGLWETQYF. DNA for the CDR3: TGTGCCAGCAGCTTAGTGGGGGGCCTATGGGAGACCCAGTACTTC.

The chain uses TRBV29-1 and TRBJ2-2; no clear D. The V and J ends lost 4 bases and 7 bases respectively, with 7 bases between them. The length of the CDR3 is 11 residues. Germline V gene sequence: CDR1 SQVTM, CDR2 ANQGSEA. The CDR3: CSVGSGGELFF. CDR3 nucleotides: TGCAGCGTTGGTTCGGGCGGGGAGCTGTTTTTT.

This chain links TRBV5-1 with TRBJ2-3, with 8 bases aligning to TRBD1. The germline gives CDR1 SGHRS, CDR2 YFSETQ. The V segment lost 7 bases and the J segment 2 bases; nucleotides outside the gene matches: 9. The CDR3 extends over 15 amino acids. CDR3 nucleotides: TGCGCCAGCTCTGTCCGGACAGGGTTCACAGATACGCAGTATTTT. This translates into CASSVRTGFTDTQYF.

CDR3 protein: CASSFQTNRNNEQFF. The CDR3 nucleotides are TGTGCCAGCAGCTTCCAGACTAACCGCAACAATGAGCAGTTCTTC. The V call is TRBV7-2, the J call TRBJ2-1; tentatively, D is TRBD2 (5 bases). V lost 3 bases to trimming and J lost 5 bases, with 14 bases between them. The germline CDR1 and CDR2 sequences are SGHTA and FQGNSA. This CDR3 contains 15 residues.

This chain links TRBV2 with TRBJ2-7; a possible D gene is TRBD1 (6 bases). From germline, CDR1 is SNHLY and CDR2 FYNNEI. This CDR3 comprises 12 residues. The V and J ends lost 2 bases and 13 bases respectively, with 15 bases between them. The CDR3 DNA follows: TGTGCCAGCAGTGAACCCGACAGGCCAACCTACTTC. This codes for CASSEPDRPTYF.

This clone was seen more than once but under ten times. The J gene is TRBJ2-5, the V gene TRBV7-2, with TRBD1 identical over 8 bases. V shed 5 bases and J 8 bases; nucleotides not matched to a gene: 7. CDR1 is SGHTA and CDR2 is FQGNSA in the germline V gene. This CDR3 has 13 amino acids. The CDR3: CASSPSTGETQYF. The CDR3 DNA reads TGTGCCAGCAGCCCCTCGACAGGGGAAACCCAGTACTTC.

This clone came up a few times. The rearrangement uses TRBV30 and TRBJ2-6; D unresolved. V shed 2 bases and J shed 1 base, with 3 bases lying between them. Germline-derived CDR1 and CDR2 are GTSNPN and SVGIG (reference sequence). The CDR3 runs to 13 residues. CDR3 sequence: CAWSKSGANVLTF. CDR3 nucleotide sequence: TGTGCCTGGAGTAAATCTGGGGCCAACGTCCTGACTTTC.

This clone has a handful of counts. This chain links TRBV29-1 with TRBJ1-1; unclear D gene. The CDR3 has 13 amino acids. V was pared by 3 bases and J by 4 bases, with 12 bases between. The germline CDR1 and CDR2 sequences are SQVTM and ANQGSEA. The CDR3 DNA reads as TGCAGCGTTGAGAGGGCAGTCGGCACTGAAGCTTTCTTT. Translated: CSVERAVGTEAFF.

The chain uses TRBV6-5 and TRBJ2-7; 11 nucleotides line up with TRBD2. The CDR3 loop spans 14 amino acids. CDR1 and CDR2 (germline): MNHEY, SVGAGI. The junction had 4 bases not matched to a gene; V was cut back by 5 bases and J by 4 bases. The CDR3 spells CASSRSSGGYEQYF. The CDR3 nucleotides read TGTGCCAGCAGTCGCTCTAGCGGGGGGTACGAGCAGTACTTC.

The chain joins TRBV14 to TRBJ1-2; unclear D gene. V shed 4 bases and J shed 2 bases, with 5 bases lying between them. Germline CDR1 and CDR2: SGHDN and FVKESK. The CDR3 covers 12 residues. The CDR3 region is CASSPDNYGYTF. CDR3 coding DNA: TGTGCCAGCAGCCCGGACAACTATGGCTACACCTTC.

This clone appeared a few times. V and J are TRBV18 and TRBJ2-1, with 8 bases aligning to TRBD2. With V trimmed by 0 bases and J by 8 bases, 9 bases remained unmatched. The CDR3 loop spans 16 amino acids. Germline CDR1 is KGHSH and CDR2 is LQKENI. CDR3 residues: CASSPPRAGDPHEQFF. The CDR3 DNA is TGTGCCAGCTCACCACCGAGAGCGGGGGACCCTCATGAGCAGTTCTTC.

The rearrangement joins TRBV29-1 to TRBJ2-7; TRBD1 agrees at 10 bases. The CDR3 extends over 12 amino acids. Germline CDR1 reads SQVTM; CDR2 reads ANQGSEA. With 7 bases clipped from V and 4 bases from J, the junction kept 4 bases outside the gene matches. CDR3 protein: CSARTGGYEQYF. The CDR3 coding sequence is TGCAGCGCCAGGACAGGGGGGTACGAGCAGTACTTC.

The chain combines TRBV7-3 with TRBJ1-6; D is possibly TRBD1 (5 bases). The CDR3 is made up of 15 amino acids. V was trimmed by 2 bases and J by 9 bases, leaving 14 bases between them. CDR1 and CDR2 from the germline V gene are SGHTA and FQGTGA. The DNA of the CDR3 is TGTGCCAGCAGCTTATCGGGCAGGGAGGGTTCACCCCTCCACTTT. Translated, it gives CASSLSGREGSPLHF.